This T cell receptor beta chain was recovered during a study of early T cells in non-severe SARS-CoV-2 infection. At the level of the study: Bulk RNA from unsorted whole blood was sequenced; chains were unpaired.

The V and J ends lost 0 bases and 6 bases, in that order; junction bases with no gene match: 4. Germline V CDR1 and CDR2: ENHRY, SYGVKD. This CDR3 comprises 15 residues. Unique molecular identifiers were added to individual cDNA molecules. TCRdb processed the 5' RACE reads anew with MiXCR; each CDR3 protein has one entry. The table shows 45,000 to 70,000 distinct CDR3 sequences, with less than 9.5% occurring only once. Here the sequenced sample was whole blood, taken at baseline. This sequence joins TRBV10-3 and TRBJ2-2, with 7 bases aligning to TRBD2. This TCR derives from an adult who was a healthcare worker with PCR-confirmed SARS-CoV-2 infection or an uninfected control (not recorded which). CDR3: CAISESIAGAGELFF. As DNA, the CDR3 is TGTGCCATCAGTGAGTCGATTGCGGGAGCCGGGGAGCTGTTTTTT.